This record looks at one T cell receptor beta chain sequence and its context. The repertoire was sequenced with immunoSEQ multiplex PCR; TCRdb's copy has only in-frame clones and lacks some. The table has approximately 110,000 clones, approximately 92% seen once. The data are from a study of CD4+ T cells in melanoma. CDR1 is SGDLS, CDR2 YYNGEE, per germline. This CDR3 has 16 residues. V was pared by 4 bases and J by 1 base, with 17 bases between. Sequencing input: peripheral blood. The source is a human donor with melanoma. The rearrangement uses TRBV9 and TRBJ2-5, with D maybe TRBD1 (6 bases). CDR3 in amino acids: CASSTSPHRAQETQYF. The CDR3 DNA reads TGTGCCAGCAGCACGAGCCCCCACAGGGCCCAAGAGACCCAGTACTTC. Looking up the rest from reference TRBV9 and TRBJ2-5 gives the full variable domain: DSGVTQTPKHLITATGQRVTLRCSPRSGDLSVYWYQQSLDQGLQFLIQYYNGEERAKGNILERFSAQQFPDLHSELNLSSLELGDSALYFCASSTSPHRAQETQYFGPGTRLLVL.